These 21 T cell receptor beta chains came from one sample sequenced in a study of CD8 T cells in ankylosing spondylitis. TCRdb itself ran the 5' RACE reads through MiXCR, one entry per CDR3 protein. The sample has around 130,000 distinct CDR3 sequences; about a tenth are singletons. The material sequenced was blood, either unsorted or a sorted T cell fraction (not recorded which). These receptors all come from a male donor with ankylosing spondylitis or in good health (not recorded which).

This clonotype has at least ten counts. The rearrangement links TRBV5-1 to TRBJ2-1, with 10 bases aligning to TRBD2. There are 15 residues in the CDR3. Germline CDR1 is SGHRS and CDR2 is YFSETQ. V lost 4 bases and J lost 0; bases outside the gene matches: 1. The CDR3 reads CASSLAGDSYNEQFF. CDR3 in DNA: TGCGCCAGCAGCCTAGCGGGGGACTCCTACAATGAGCAGTTCTTC.

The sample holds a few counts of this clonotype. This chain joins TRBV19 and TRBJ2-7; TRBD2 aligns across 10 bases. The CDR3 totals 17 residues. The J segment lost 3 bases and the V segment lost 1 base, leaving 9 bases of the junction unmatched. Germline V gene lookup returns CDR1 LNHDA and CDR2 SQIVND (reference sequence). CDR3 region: CASSIGRAGLAYYEQYF. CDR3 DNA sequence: TGTGCCAGTAGTATAGGAAGGGCGGGACTAGCGTACTACGAGCAGTACTTC.

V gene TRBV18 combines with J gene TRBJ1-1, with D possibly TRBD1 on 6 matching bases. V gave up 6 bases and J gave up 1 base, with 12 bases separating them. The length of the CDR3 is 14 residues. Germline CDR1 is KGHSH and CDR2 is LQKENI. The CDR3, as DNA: TGTGCCAGCTCCGTGGACAGCCGGAACACTGAAGCTTTCTTT. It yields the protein CASSVDSRNTEAFF.

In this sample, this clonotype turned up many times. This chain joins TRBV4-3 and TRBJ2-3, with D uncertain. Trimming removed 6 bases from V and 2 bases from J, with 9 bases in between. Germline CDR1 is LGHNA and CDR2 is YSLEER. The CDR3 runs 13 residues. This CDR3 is CASSPSHTDTQYF. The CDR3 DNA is TGCGCCAGCAGTCCCAGCCACACAGATACGCAGTATTTT.

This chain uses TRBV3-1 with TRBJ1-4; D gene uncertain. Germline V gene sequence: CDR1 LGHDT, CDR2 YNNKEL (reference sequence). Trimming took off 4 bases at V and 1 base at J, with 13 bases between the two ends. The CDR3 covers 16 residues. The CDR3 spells CASSLDRSLTNEKLFF. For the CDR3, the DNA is TGTGCCAGCAGCCTCGACCGAAGTTTAACTAATGAAAAACTGTTTTTT.

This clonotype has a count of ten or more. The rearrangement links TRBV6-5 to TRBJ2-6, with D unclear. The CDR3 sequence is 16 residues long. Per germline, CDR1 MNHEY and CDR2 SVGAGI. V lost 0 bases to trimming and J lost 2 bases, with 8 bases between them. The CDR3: CASSYSPRTGANVLTF. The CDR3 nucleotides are TGTGCCAGCAGTTACTCACCAAGGACTGGGGCCAACGTCCTGACTTTC.

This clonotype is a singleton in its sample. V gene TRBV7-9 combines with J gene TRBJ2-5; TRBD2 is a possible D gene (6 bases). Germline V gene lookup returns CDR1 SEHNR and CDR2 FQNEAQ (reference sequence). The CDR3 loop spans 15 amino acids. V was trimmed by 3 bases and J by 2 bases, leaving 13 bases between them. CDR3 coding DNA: TGTGCCAGCAGCTTTCGAGGCGGACTACAAGAGACCCAGTACTTC. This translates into CASSFRGGLQETQYF.

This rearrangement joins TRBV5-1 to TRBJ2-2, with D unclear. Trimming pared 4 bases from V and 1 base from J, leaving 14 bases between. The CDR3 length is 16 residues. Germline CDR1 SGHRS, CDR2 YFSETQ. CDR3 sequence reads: CASSPGVVRNTGELFF. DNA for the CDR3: TGCGCCAGCAGCCCTGGGGTAGTGAGGAACACCGGGGAGCTGTTTTTT.

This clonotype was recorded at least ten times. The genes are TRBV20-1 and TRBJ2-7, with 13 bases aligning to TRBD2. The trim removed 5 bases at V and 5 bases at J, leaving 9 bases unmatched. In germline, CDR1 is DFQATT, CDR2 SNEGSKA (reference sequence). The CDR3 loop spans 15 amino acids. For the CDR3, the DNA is TGCAGTGCTGGGGGACTAGCGGGACGGTTAGACGAGCAGTACTTC. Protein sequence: CSAGGLAGRLDEQYF.

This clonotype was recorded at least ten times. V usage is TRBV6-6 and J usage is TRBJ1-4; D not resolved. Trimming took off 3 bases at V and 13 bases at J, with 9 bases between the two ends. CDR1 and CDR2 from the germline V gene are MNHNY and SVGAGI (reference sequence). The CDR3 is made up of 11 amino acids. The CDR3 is CASSYSTILFF. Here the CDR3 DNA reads TGTGCCAGCAGTTATTCTACCATACTGTTTTTT.

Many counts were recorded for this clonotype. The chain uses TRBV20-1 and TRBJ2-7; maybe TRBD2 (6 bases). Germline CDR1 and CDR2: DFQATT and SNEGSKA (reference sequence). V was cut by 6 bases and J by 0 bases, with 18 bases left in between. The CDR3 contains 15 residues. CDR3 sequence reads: CSATPLAYSSYEQYF. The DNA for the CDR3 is TGCAGTGCAACCCCGCTAGCGTATAGCTCCTACGAGCAGTACTTC.

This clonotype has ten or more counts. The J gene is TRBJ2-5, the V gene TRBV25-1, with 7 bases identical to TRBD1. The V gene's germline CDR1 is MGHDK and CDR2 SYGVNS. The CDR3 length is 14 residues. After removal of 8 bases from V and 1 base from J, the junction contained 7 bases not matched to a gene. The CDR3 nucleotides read TGTGCCAGCGGGGGAAACAGGGGCCAAGAGACCCAGTACTTC. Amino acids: CASGGNRGQETQYF. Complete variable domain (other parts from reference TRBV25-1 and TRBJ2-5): EADIYQTPRYLVIGTGKKITLECSQTMGHDKMYWYQQDPGMELHLIHYSYGVNSTEKGDLSSESTVSRIRTEHFPLTLESARPSHTSQYLCASGGNRGQETQYFGPGTRLLVL.

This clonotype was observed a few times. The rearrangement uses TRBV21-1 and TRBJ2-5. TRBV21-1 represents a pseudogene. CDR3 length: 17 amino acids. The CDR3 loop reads CASSKGWAALIGETQYF. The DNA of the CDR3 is TGTGCCAGCAGCAAAGGTTGGGCAGCGCTGATTGGGGAGACCCAGTACTTC.

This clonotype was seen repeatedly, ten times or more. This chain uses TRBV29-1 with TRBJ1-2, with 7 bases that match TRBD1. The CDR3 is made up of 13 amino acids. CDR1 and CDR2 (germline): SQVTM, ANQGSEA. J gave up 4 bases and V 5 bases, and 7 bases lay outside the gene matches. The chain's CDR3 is CSVRTGHRYGYTF. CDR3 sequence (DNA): TGCAGCGTTAGGACAGGCCACCGCTATGGCTACACCTTC.

This CDR3 is CASSYWGFTGELFF. DNA of the CDR3: TGTGCCAGCAGTTACTGGGGATTTACCGGGGAGCTGTTTTTT. The V call is TRBV6-2 or TRBV6-3, the J call TRBJ2-2; the D is unclear. The CDR3 totals 14 residues. Per the germline V gene, CDR1 is MNHEY and CDR2 is SVGEGT. With 1 base removed from V and 5 bases from J, the gap between germline ends came to 8 bases.

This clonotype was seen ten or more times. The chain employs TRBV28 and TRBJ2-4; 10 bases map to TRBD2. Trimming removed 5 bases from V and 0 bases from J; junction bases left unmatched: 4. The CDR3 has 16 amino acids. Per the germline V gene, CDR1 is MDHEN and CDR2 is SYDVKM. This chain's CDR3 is CASSLAGVQAKNIQYF. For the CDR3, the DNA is TGTGCCAGCAGTCTAGCGGGAGTCCAAGCCAAAAACATTCAGTACTTC.

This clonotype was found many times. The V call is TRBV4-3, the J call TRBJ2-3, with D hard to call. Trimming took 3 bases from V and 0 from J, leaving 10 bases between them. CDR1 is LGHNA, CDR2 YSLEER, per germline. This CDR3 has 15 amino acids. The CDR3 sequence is CASSQRTDSTDTQYF. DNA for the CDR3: TGCGCCAGCAGCCAGAGAACGGATAGCACAGATACGCAGTATTTT.

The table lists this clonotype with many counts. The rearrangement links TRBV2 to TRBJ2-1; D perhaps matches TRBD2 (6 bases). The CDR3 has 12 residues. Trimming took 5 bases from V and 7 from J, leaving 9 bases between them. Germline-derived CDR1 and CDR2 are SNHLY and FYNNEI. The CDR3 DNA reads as TGTGCCAGCAGTAGGAGGGTAAATGAGCAGTTCTTC. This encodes CASSRRVNEQFF.

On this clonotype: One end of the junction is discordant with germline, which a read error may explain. The CDR3 coding sequence is TGTGCCAGCAGCTCTGGGCAACAGGGAGCGAGTGAGAGGTTT. Encoded protein: CASSSGQQGASERF. V and J are TRBV7-2 and TRBJ1-5; D might be TRBD1 (6 bases). CDR1 is SGHTA, CDR2 FQGNSA, per germline. CDR3 length equals 14 residues.

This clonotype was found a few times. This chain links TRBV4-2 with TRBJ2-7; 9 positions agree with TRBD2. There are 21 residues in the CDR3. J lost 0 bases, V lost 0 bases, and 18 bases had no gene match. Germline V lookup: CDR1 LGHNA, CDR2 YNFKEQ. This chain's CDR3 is CASSQERRGGGLSEGSYEQYF. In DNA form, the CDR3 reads TGTGCCAGCAGCCAAGAGAGGCGGGGGGGCGGTTTGTCGGAGGGCTCCTACGAGCAGTACTTC.

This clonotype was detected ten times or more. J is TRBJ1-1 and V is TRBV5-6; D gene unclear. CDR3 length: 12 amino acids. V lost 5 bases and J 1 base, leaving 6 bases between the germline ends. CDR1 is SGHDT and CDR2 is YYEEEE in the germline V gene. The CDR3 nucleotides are TGTGCCAGCAGTGCGAGGAACACTGAAGCTTTCTTT. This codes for CASSARNTEAFF.